One and the same sample provided the 9 T cell receptor beta chains below, sequenced in a study of CD8+ T cells in alopecia areata. Following extraction, RNA underwent reverse transcription to cDNA, which served as the sequencing template. Sequenced by immunoSEQ multiplex PCR; TCRdb stores in-frame clones only, minus some. The top ten hold roughly 0.83% of the sample, which has 75,000 to 100,000 clones, less than 50% seen once. Sequenced input: CD4+ T cells sorted from blood. The source of these receptors is a human donor with alopecia areata.

V is TRBV6-6 and J is TRBJ2-1; 8 positions match TRBD2. V shed 2 bases, J shed 6 bases, and the junction held 9 bases outside the gene matches. The CDR3 spans 16 residues. The V gene's germline CDR1 is MNHNY and CDR2 SVGAGI (reference sequence). CDR3 sequence (DNA): TGTGCCAGCAGTTACCCGGCCCGGGGGGGACTCAATGAGCAGTTCTTC. Translated: CASSYPARGGLNEQFF.

In this sample, this clone turned up a few times. This sequence joins TRBV7-9 and TRBJ2-5; the D is unclear. V gave up 1 base and J gave up 0 bases, with 9 bases separating them. CDR1 and CDR2 (germline): SEHNR, FQNEAQ (reference sequence). This CDR3 has 15 amino acids. In DNA form, the CDR3 reads TGTGCCAGCAGCTTAGGGTGGGCAAACCAAGAGACCCAGTACTTC. It specifies CASSLGWANQETQYF. Complete variable domain (other parts from reference TRBV7-9 and TRBJ2-5): DTGVSQNPRHKITKRGQNVTFRCDPISEHNRLYWYRQTLGQGPEFLTYFQNEAQLEKSRLLSDRFSAERPKGSFSTLEIQRTEQGDSAMYLCASSLGWANQETQYFGPGTRLLVL.

The V gene is TRBV28, the J gene TRBJ2-5, with unresolved D. This CDR3 comprises 16 residues. Trimming stripped 6 bases from V and 2 bases from J, with 19 bases between. Germline values: CDR1 MDHEN, CDR2 SYDVKM. In DNA, the CDR3 is TGTGCCAGCAGCCGACAACCTTTTGATAAACAAGAGACCCAGTACTTC. Translated: CASSRQPFDKQETQYF.

This clone has just a few counts. The chain couples TRBV7-9 to TRBJ1-6; a weak D match, TRBD1 (5 bases). Germline V gene sequence: CDR1 SEHNR, CDR2 FQNEAQ (reference sequence). The CDR3 consists of 16 residues. Deletions cut 5 bases from V and 8 bases from J, with 19 bases between. For the CDR3, the DNA is TGTGCCAGCAGCACGTCAGGGAAAGTCCGGGATTCACCCCTCCACTTT. This codes for CASSTSGKVRDSPLHF.

The sample holds a few counts of this clone. The rearrangement uses TRBV11-3 and TRBJ2-6; D call uncertain. Germline CDR1 is SGHNT and CDR2 is YENEEA. Trimming took 0 bases from V and 3 from J, leaving 6 bases between them. There are 15 residues in the CDR3. The CDR3 spells CASSLDPGGANVLTF. CDR3 DNA sequence: TGTGCCAGCAGCTTAGACCCAGGTGGGGCCAACGTCCTGACTTTC.

This sequence joins TRBV2 and TRBJ2-1, with D possibly being TRBD1 (6 bases). With 6 bases removed from V and 2 bases from J, the gap between germline ends came to 14 bases. CDR3 length: 15 amino acids. The germline V gene has CDR1 SNHLY and CDR2 FYNNEI. DNA for the CDR3: TGTGCCAGCAGGGCAGGGGAAGCGGCCTACAATGAGCAGTTCTTC. The encoded protein is CASRAGEAAYNEQFF.

Turning to this clone: One end of the junction fails to match germline, which may point to a read error. The chain employs TRBV20-1 and TRBJ1-2, with D possibly being TRBD1 (5 bases). The germline V gene has CDR1 DFQATT and CDR2 SNEGSKA (reference sequence). The CDR3 has 9 amino acids. CDR3 sequence reads: CSARKPTAF. CDR3 sequence (DNA): TGCAGTGCTAGGAAACCGACAGCCTTC.

This clone was found a few times. The genes are TRBV7-6 and TRBJ2-3; D unclear. The germline V and J ends were trimmed by 2 bases and 1 base, with 4 bases remaining between them. CDR3 length equals 13 residues. In germline, CDR1 is SGHVS, CDR2 FNYEAQ. In DNA form, the CDR3 reads TGTGCCAGCAGCTTATGGGGCACAGATACGCAGTATTTT. Residues: CASSLWGTDTQYF.

The rearrangement joins TRBV25-1 to TRBJ1-5, with D possibly being TRBD1 (6 bases). V gave up 3 bases and J gave up 3 bases, with 9 bases separating them. The CDR3 extends over 14 amino acids. Germline assignment: CDR1 MGHDK and CDR2 SYGVNS. CDR3 amino acids: CASSDWTVNQPQHF. The CDR3 DNA is TGTGCCAGCAGTGATTGGACAGTCAATCAGCCCCAGCATTTT. The full variable domain, in which reference TRBV25-1 and TRBJ1-5 provide the parts outside the CDR3, is EADIYQTPRYLVIGTGKKITLECSQTMGHDKMYWYQQDPGMELHLIHYSYGVNSTEKGDLSSESTVSRIRTEHFPLTLESARPSHTSQYLCASSDWTVNQPQHFGDGTRLSIL.